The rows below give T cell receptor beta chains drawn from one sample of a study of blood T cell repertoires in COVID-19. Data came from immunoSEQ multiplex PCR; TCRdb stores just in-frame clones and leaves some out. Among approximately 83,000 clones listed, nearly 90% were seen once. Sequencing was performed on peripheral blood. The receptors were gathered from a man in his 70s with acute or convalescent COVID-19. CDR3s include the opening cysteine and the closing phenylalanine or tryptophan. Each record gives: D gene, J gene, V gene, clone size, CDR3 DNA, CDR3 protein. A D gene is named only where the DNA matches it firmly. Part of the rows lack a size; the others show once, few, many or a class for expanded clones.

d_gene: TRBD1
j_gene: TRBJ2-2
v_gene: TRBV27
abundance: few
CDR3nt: TGTGCCAGCAGTTCGTACCGGACAGGGGCCCCCGGGGAGCTGTTTTTT
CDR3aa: CASSSYRTGAPGELFF

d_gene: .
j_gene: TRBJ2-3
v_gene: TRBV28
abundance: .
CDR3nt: TGTGCCACCGGAGATACGCAGTATTTT
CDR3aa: CATGDTQYF

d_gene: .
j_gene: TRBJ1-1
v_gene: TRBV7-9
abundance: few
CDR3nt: TGTGCCAGCAGCCCGGAGGGGCGGCTCACTGAAGCTTTCTTT
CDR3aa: CASSPEGRLTEAFF

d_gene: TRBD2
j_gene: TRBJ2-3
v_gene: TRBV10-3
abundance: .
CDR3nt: TGTGCCATCCTCGCGGGAGACGGAGATACGCAGTATTTT
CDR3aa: CAILAGDGDTQYF

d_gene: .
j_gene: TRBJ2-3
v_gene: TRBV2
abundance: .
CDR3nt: TGTGCCAGCAGTGATCAAGGGGATCCCACAGATACGCAGTATTTT
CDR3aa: CASSDQGDPTDTQYF

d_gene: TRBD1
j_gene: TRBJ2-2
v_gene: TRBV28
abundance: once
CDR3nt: TGTGCCAGCTTCAGTTTTGTTGGACAGGGGGCCGTCGGGGAGCTGTTTTTT
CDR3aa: CASFSFVGQGAVGELFF

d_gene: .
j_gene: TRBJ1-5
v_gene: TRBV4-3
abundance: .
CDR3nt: TGCGCCAGCAGCCAAGATCGAGAAACAGGGCTCCATCAGCCCCAGCATTTT
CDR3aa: CASSQDRETGLHQPQHF

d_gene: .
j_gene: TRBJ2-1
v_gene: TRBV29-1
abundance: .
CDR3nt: TGCAGCGCCACAACCTTAAGGCGGAGAGCCTACAATGAGCAGTTCTTC
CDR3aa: CSATTLRRRAYNEQFF

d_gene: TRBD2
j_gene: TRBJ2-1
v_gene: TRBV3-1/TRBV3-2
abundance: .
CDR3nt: TGTGCCAGCAGCCAAGTTTGGGGACTAGCGGGGGGTAATGAGCAGTTCTTC
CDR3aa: CASSQVWGLAGGNEQFF

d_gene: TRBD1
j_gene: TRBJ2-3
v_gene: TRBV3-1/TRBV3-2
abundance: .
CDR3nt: TGTGCCAGCAGCCCGGCGCCCGGACAGGGCCCGTCCGCAGATACGCAGTATTTT
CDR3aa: CASSPAPGQGPSADTQYF

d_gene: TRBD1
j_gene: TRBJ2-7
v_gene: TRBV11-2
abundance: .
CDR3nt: TGTGCCAGCAGCCCCGTGCGGGACAGGGTCCACGAGCAGTACTTC
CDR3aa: CASSPVRDRVHEQYF

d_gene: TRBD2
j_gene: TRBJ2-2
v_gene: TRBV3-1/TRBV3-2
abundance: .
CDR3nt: TGTGCCAGCAGCCTCCGGGGGGATCACACCGGGGAGCTGTTTTTT
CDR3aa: CASSLRGDHTGELFF

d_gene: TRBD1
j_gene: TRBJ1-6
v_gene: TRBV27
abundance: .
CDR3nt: TGTGCCAGCAGTTACTCAACCGGGACAGGCGGATCACCCCTCCACTTT
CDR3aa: CASSYSTGTGGSPLHF

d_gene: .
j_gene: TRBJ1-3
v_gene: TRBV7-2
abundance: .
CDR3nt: TGTGCCAGCAGCTTAGTTTTTTCCGGGACTGGAAACACCATATATTTT
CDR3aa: CASSLVFSGTGNTIYF

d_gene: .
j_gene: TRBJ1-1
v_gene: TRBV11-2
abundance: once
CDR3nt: TGTGCCAGCAGCCCGGGGGGGTCGGAGAACACTGAAGCTTTCTTT
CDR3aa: CASSPGGSENTEAFF

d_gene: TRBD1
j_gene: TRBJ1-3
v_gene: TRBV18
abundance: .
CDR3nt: TGTGCCAGCTCACCAGGACAGGAGAGCTCTGGAAACACCATATATTTT
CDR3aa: CASSPGQESSGNTIYF

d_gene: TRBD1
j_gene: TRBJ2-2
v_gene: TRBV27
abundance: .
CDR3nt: TGTGCCAGCAGATCAAAACAGGGGGCGGCCGGGGAGCTGTTTTTT
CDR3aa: CASRSKQGAAGELFF

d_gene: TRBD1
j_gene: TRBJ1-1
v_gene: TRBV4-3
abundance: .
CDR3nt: TGCGCCAGCAGCCAAAGCCTTCGACAGGGGGCTTCTGAAGCTTTCTTT
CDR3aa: CASSQSLRQGASEAFF

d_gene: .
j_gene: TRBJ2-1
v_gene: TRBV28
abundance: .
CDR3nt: TGTGCCAGCAGTTCAGGGTCCTACAATGAGCAGTTCTTC
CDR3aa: CASSSGSYNEQFF

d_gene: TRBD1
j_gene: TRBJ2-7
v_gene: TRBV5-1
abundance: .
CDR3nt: TGCGCCAGCAGCTTGGGACAGGGGATTTTCTACGAGCAGTACTTC
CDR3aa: CASSLGQGIFYEQYF

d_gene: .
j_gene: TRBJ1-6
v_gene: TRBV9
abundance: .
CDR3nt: TGTGCCAGCAGCGTAGCGGCTATTGTGGGAGATTCACCCCTCCACTTT
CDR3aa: CASSVAAIVGDSPLHF

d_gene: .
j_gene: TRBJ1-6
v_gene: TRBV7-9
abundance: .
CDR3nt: TGTGCCAGCAGCTTGGGCGGGATCAATAATTCACCCCTCCACTTT
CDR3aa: CASSLGGINNSPLHF

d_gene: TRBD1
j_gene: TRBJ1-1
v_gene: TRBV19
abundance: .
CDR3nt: TGTGCCAGTAGACAACAGGGGGCTGAAGCTTTCTTT
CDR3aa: CASRQQGAEAFF

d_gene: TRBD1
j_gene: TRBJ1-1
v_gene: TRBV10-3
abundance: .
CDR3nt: TGTGCCATCAGTATGACAGGGGGCGGGGAAGCTTTCTTT
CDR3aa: CAISMTGGGEAFF

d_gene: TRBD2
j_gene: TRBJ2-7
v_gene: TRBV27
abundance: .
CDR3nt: TGTGCCAGCAGGCGCCCTAGCGGGAGTCTCTACGAGCAGTACTTC
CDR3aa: CASRRPSGSLYEQYF

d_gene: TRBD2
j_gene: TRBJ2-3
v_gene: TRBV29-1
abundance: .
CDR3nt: TGCAGCGTGAGACTAGCGCCCGCCACAGATACGCAGTATTTT
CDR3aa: CSVRLAPATDTQYF

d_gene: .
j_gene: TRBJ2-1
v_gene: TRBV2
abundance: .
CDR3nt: TGTGCCAGCAGTGAGTGGGACTTGGCCTACAATGAGCAGTTCTTC
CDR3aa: CASSEWDLAYNEQFF

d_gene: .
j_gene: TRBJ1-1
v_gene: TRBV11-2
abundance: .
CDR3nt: TGTGCCAGCAGCTTAGTTGGAGCCCTTAACACTGAAGCTTTCTTT
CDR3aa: CASSLVGALNTEAFF

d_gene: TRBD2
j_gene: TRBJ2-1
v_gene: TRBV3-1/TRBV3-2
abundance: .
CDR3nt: TGTGCCAGCAGCCTGACTAGCGGGGGCTACAATGAGCAGTTCTTC
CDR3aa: CASSLTSGGYNEQFF

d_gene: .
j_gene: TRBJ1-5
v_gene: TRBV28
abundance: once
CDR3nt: TGTGCCAGCACCTTGGCGGGCGGTCAGCCCCAGCATTTT
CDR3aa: CASTLAGGQPQHF

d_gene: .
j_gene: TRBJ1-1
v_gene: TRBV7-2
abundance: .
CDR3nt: TGTGCCAGCAGCTTAGCCTTGACTACGAGCACTGAAGCTTTCTTT
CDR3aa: CASSLALTTSTEAFF

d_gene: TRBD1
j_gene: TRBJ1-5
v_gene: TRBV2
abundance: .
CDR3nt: TGTGCCAGCAGGAGACAGGGTGGCAATCAGCCCCAGCATTTT
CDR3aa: CASRRQGGNQPQHF

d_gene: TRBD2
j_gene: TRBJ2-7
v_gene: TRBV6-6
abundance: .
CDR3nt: TGTGCCAGCAGTTATACTAGCGGGACAACCTACGAGCAGTACTTC
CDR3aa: CASSYTSGTTYEQYF

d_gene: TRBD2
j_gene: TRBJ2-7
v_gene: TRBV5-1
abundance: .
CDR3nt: TGCGCCAGCAGCTTGCCTAGCGGGAGCTACGAGCAGTACTTC
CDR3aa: CASSLPSGSYEQYF

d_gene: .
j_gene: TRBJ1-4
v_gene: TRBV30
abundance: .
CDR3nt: TGTGCCTGGAGTGGTAACTCTCAGGTCAATGAAAAACTGTTTTTT
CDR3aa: CAWSGNSQVNEKLFF

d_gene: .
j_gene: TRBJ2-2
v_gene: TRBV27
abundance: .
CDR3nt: TGTGCCAGCAGTAGGACCAGGGGAACCCTAAACACCGGGGAGCTGTTTTTT
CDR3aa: CASSRTRGTLNTGELFF

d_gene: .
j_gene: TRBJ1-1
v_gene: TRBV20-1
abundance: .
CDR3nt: TGCAGTGCCAACCGGGTCGAAGCTTTCTTT
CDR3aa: CSANRVEAFF

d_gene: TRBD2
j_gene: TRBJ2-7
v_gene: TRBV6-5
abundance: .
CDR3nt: TGTGCCAGCAGTCCTACGGGACTAGTAGGCTACGAGCAGTACTTC
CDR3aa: CASSPTGLVGYEQYF

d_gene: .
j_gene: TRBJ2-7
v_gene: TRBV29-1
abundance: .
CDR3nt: TGCAGCGTTGGGGCACCACCTATCTACGAGCAGTACTTC
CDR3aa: CSVGAPPIYEQYF

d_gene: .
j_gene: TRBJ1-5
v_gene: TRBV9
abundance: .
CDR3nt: TGTGCCAGCAGCGTCGGGCAGGGACTCAATCAGCCCCAGCATTTT
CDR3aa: CASSVGQGLNQPQHF

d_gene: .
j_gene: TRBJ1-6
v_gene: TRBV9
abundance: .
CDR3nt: TGTGCCAGCAATACAGACAGCCGGGATTCACCCCTCCACTTT
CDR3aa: CASNTDSRDSPLHF

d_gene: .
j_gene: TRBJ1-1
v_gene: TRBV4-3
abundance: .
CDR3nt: TGCGCCAGCAGCCAAGAGGGCTTTGGGAGTCTCACGAACACTGAAGCTTTCTTT
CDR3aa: CASSQEGFGSLTNTEAFF

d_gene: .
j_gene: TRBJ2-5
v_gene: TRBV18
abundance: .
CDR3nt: TGTGCCAGCTCACTTGCGGGGCCGGGTGGAGAGACCCAGTACTTC
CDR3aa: CASSLAGPGGETQYF

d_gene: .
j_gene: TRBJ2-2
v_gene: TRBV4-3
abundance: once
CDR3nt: TGCGCCAGCAGCCAAGAGACCTTGGCAGGGCCCTACACCGGGGAGCTGTTTTTT
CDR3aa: CASSQETLAGPYTGELFF

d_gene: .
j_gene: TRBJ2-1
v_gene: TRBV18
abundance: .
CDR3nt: TGTGCCAGCTCACCACTAAGATCACTCTCCTACAATGAGCAGTTCTTC
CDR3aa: CASSPLRSLSYNEQFF